This T cell receptor (beta chain) was retrieved from a study of T cell repertoires in cytomegalovirus infection. Study details: Recently identified HLA-C-restricted CMV epitopes were among the peptides used. It can be stated that public TCR beta signatures indicated CMV infection as well as a matching HLA type.

Trimming removed 2 bases from V and 7 bases from J, with 9 bases in between. The CDR3 covers 13 residues. Germline CDR1 and CDR2: SGHVS and FQNEAQ. The table lists this clonotype with many counts. As yet, its antigen is unknown. TCRdb reprocessed the reads via MiXCR and lists one record per CDR3 protein. The repertoire holds about 770,000 distinct CDR3 sequences, with 25% to 30% as singletons. Points from the study as a whole: The ex vivo response was dominated by HLA-C-restricted CMV-specific TCR beta clonotypes. Summed public TCR beta family frequency identified CMV carriers bearing the relevant HLA.

This specimen was cultured CD8+ T cells from PBMCs, taken from culture after CMV antigen stimulation. This chain joins TRBV7-8 and TRBJ2-1; D uncertain. This clonotype was sampled from a human donor in good health (CMV status not recorded). Some clones in this sample may be carry-over from other donors' samples. The CDR3 region is CASSLPLGNEQFF. CDR3 bases: TGTGCCAGCAGCTTACCGTTAGGGAATGAGCAGTTCTTC.